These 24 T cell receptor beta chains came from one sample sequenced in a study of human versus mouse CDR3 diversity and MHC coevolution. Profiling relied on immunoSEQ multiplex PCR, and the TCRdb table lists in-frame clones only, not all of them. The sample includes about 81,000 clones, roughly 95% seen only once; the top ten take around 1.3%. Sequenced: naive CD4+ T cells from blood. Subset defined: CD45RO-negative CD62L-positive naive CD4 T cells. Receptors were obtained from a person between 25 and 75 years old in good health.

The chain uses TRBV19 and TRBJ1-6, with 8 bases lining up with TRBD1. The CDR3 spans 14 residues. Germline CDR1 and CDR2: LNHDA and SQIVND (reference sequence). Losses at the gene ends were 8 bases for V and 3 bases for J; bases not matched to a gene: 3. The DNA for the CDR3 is TGTGCCAGTCGCGGACAGGGCTATAATTCACCCCTCCACTTT. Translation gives CASRGQGYNSPLHF.

The CDR3 reads CSVGTSGFTGELFF. In nucleotides, the CDR3 is TGCAGCGTGGGGACTAGCGGGTTCACCGGGGAGCTGTTTTTT. This chain joins TRBV29-1 and TRBJ2-2; TRBD2 agrees at 12 bases. This CDR3 has 14 amino acids. V dropped 6 bases and J dropped 4; count of bases not matched to a gene: 3. The germline V gene encodes CDR1 SQVTM and CDR2 ANQGSEA.

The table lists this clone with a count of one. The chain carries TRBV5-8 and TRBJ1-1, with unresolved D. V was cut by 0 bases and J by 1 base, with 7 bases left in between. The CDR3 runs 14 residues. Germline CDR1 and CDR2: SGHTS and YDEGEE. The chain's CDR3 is CASSLDGGNTEAFF. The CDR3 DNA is TGTGCCAGCAGCTTGGACGGAGGGAACACTGAAGCTTTCTTT.

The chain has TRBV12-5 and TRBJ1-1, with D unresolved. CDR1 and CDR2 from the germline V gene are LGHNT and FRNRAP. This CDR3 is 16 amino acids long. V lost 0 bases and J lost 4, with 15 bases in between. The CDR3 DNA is TGTGCTAGTGGTTTGGTACTAGGGTTGATGGGCACTGAAGCTTTCTTT. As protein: CASGLVLGLMGTEAFF.

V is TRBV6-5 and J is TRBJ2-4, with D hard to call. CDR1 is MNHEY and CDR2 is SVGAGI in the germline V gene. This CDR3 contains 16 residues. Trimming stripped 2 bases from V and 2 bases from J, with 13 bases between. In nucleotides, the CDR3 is TGTGCCAGCAGTTACGTGCGGCAGCCTCCCAAAAACATTCAGTACTTC. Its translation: CASSYVRQPPKNIQYF.

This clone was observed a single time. The CDR3 reads CSVSTGPSSTDTQYF. The DNA of the CDR3 is TGCAGCGTGTCTACAGGGCCCTCCAGCACAGATACGCAGTATTTT. V and J are TRBV29-1 and TRBJ2-3; weak D call: TRBD1 (6 bases). Germline loops: CDR1 SQVTM, CDR2 ANQGSEA. The CDR3 consists of 15 residues. V was trimmed by 6 bases and J by 0 bases, leaving 16 bases between them.

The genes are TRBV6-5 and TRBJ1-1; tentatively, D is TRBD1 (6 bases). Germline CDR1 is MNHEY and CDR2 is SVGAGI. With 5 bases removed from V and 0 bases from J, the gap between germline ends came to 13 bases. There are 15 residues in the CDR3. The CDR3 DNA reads TGTGCCAGCAGTGGAGAGGACAGCCTGAACACTGAAGCTTTCTTT. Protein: CASSGEDSLNTEAFF.

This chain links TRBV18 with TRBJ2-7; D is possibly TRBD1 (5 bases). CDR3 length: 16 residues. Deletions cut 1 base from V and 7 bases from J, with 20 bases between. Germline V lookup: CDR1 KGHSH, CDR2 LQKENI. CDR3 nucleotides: TGTGCCAGCTCACCACTTCCTCCAGGGCTTTCCGGGGAGCAGTACTTC. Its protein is CASSPLPPGLSGEQYF.

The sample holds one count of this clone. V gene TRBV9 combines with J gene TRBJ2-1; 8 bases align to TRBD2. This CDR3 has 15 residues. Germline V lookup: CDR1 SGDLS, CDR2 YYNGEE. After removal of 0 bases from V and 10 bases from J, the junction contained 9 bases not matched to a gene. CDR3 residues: CASSVGGLAGGEQFF. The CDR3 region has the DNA TGTGCCAGCAGCGTAGGTGGACTAGCCGGAGGAGAGCAGTTCTTC.

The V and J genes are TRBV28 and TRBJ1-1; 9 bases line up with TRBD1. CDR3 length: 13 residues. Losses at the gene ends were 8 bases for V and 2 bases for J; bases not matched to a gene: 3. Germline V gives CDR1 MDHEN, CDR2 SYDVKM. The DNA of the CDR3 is TGTGCCAGCCTGGGACAGGGAAACACTGAAGCTTTCTTT. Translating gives CASLGQGNTEAFF.

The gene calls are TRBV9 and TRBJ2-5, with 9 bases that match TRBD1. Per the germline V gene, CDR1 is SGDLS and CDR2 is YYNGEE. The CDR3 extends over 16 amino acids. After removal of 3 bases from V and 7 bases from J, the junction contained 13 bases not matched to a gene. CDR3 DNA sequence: TGTGCCAGCAGCGCTAGTCCGGGACAGGGTCACGGGACCCAGTACTTC. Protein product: CASSASPGQGHGTQYF.

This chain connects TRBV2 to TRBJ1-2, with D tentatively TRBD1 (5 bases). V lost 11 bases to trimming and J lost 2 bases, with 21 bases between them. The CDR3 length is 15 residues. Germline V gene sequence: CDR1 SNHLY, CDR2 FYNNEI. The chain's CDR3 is CARRQSRGPNYGYTF. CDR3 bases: TGTGCCCGAAGACAGTCGCGCGGCCCCAACTATGGCTACACCTTC.

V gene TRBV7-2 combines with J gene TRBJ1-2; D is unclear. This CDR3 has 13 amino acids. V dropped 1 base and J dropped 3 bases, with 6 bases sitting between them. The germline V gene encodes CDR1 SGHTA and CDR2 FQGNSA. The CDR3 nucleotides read TGTGCCAGCAGCTTAGTAGCAGACTATGGCTACACCTTC. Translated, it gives CASSLVADYGYTF.

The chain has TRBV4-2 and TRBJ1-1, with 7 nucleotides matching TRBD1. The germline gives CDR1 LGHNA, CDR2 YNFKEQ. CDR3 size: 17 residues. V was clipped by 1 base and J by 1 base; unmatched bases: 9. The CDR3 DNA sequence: TGTGCCAGCAGCCAAGCCCCTCCGACAGGGAGGAACACTGAAGCTTTCTTT. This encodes CASSQAPPTGRNTEAFF.

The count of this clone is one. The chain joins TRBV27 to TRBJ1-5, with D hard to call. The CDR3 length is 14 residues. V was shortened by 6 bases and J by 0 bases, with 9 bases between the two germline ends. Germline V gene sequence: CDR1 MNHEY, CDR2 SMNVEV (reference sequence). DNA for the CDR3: TGTGCCAGCAGCTACCTAAATAGCAATCAGCCCCAGCATTTT. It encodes CASSYLNSNQPQHF.

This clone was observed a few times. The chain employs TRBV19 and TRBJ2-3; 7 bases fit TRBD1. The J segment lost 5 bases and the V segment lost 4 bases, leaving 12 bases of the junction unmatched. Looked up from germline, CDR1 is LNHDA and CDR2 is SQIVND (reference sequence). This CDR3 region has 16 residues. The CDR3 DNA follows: TGTGCCAGTAGTAAGGAACAGGGGCGAGTTATAGATACGCAGTATTTT. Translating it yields CASSKEQGRVIDTQYF.

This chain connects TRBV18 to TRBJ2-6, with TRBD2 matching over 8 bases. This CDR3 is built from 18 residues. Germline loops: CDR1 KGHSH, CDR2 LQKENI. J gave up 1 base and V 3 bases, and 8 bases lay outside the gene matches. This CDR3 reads CASSPSGGPPSGANVLTF. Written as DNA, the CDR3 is TGTGCCAGCTCACCTTCGGGGGGGCCCCCTTCTGGGGCCAACGTCCTGACTTTC.

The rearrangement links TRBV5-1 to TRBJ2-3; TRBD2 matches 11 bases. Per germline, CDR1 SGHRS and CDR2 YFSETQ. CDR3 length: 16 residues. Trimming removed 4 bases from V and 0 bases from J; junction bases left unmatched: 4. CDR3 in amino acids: CASSPGTSGSTDTQYF. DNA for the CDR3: TGCGCCAGCAGCCCTGGGACTAGCGGAAGCACAGATACGCAGTATTTT.

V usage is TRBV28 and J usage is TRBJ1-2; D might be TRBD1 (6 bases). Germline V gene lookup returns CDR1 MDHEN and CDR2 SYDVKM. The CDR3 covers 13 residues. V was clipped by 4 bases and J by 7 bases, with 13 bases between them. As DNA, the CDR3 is TGTGCCAGCAGTTCAACAGGGAACGCTGGCTACACCTTC. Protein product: CASSSTGNAGYTF.

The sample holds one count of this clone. CDR3 loop: CASSLGGLYNEQFF. The DNA for the CDR3 is TGTGCCAGCAGCTTAGGGGGACTTTACAATGAGCAGTTCTTC. The chain links TRBV7-8 to TRBJ2-1, with a weak D call TRBD2 (6 bases). The CDR3 is 14 residues long. Looked up from germline, CDR1 is SGHVS and CDR2 is FQNEAQ. With 1 base removed from V and 4 bases from J, the gap between germline ends came to 8 bases.

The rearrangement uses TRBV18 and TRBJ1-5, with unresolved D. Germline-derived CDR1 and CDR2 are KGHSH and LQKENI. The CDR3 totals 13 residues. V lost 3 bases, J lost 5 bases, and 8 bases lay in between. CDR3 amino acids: CASSPIEDQPQHF. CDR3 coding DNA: TGTGCCAGCTCACCGATAGAAGATCAGCCCCAGCATTTT.

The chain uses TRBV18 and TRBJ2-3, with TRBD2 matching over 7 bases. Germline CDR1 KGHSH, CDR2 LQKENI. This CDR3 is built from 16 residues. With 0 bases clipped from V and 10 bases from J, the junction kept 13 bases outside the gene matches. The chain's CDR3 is CASSPPGLSGNEAQYF. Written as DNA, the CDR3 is TGTGCCAGCTCACCACCGGGTCTCAGCGGGAATGAGGCGCAGTATTTT.

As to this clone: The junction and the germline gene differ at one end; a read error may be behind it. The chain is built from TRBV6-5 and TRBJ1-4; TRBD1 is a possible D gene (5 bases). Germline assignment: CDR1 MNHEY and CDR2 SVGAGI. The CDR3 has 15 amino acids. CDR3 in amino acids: CASSYSAGQRGKTVF. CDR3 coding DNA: TGTGCCAGCAGTTACTCGGCGGGGCAGCGAGGAAAAACTGTTTTT.

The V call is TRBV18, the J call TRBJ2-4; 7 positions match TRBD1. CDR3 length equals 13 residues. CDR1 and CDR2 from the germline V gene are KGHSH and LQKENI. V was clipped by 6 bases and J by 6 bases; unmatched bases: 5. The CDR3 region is CASSPGQINIQYF. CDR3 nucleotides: TGTGCCAGCTCCCCGGGACAGATAAACATTCAGTACTTC.